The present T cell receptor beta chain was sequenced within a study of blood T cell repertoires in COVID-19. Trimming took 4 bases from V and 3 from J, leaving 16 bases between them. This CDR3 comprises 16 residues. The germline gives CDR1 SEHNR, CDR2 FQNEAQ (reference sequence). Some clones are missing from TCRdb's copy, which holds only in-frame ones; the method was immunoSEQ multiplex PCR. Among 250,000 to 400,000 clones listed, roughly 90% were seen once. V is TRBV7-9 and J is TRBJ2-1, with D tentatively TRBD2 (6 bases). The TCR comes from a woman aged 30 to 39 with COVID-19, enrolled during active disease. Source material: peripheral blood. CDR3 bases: TGTGCCAGCAGCTCACTCCGGGACTTGTACTACAATGAGCAGTTCTTC. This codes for CASSSLRDLYYNEQFF.